The clone carrying this T cell receptor (beta chain) was counted a few times. The antigen remains undetermined. Between the trimmed V and J ends, which lost 1 base and 12 bases, there was a span of 10 bases. Germline CDR1 reads SEHNR; CDR2 reads FQNEAQ (reference sequence). CDR3 length: 12 residues. The source of the sample is a study of T cell repertoires in cytomegalovirus infection. Across the whole study: Researchers turned to recently identified HLA-C-restricted CMV epitopes as well as well-studied HLA-B-restricted ones. It can be stated that public TCR beta signatures indicated CMV infection as well as a matching HLA type.

Findings and caveats of the study: Frequencies of public TCR beta families were cumulated, and this identified carriers of CMV plus the relevant HLA. HLA-C-restricted CMV-specific TCR beta clonotypes prevailed in the ex vivo response.

One entry per CDR3 protein results from TCRdb running MiXCR on the reads. The data hold around 710,000 distinct CDR3 sequences, with 25% to 35% observed a single time. The sequencing used cultured CD8+ T cells from PBMCs, collected from culture after CMV antigen stimulation. The sequence was collected from a human donor in good health (CMV status not recorded). Some clones in this sample may be carry-over from other donors' samples. This sequence joins TRBV7-9 and TRBJ2-1; D is tentatively TRBD1 or TRBD2 (5 bases each). The DNA of the CDR3 is TGTGCCAGCAGCTTAGGGGACCTTCGGCAGTTCTTC. Protein product: CASSLGDLRQFF.